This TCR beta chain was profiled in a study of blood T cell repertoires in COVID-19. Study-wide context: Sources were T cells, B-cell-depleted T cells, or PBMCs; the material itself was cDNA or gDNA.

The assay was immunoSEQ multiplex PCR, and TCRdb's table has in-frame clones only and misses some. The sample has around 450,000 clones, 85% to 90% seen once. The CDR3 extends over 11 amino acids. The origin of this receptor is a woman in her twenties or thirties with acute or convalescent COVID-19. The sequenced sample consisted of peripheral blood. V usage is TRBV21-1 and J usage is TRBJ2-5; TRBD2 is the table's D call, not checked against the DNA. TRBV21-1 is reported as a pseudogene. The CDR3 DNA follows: TGTGCCAGCCCCGCGGGAGAGACCCAGTACTTC. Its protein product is CASPAGETQYF.